This T cell receptor beta chain was captured in a study of cytomegalovirus exposure and HLA in healthy donors. PCR used 60 Vbeta primers and 13 Jbeta primers. Assay: immunoSEQ multiplex PCR; the TCRdb copy retains only in-frame clones and omits some. This table has roughly 140,000 clones, over 70% appearing once. Study findings and constraints: Later analysis showed TCR association rates varying by HLA locus, highest for DRB1 and lowest for HLA-C.

The length of the CDR3 is 12 residues. V was shortened by 6 bases and J by 4 bases, with 7 bases between the two germline ends. The V gene's germline CDR1 is MNHEY and CDR2 SVGAGI. Worth noting for this clone: What it recognizes is unknown.

The source of this sequence is a man younger than 40 in good health and CMV-seropositive. What was sequenced was PBMCs. This sequence joins TRBV6-5 and TRBJ2-1; D is perhaps TRBD2 (6 bases). CDR3 amino acids: CASSGGYNEQFF. The CDR3 region has the DNA TGTGCCAGCAGCGGAGGGTACAATGAGCAGTTCTTC.